Following are 11 T cell receptor beta chains from one sample sequenced in a study of blood T cells in healthy people across ages. A sample-barcoded 5' primer and a J-beta primer mix were used in a second PCR of about 7 to 12 cycles. TCRdb reanalysed the 5' RACE reads using MiXCR and keeps one entry per CDR3 protein. The sample carries 600,000 to 850,000 distinct CDR3 sequences, roughly 41% recorded once. The sequencing sample was made of blood. The source is a woman aged 60 to 75 in good health.

This clonotype has just a few counts. The rearrangement uses TRBV20-1 and TRBJ2-1; 7 bases map to TRBD2. The V gene's germline CDR1 is DFQATT and CDR2 SNEGSKA (reference sequence). The CDR3 extends over 12 amino acids. With V trimmed by 2 bases and J by 8 bases, 3 bases remained unmatched. This CDR3 is CSARKTSHEQFF. In DNA, the CDR3 is TGCAGTGCTAGAAAGACTAGCCATGAGCAGTTCTTC.

Worth noting for this clonotype: A much more abundant neighbour one base away suggests this may be a read error. The chain carries TRBV29-1 and TRBJ2-3; 12 nucleotides line up with TRBD1. In germline, CDR1 is SQVTM, CDR2 ANQGSEA. There are 14 residues in the CDR3. For the CDR3, the DNA is TGCCGCGTTGAACCGGGACAGGGGGCCGGTACGCAGTATTTT. This sequence encodes CRVEPGQGAGTQYF.

This rearrangement joins TRBV12-3 or TRBV12-4 to TRBJ2-3, with TRBD1 matching over 10 bases. The V and J ends lost 10 bases and 4 bases, in that order; junction bases with no gene match: 8. The CDR3 covers 14 residues. CDR3: CATTLTGGPDTQYF. The CDR3 bases are TGTGCCACGACGCTGACAGGGGGCCCAGATACGCAGTATTTT.

This rearrangement joins TRBV12-3 or TRBV12-4 to TRBJ2-3; no clear D. Deletions cut 1 base from V and 0 bases from J, with 11 bases between. The length of the CDR3 is 16 residues. DNA of the CDR3: TGTGCCAGCAGTTTAGGTGGCAGTCCTAGCACAGATACGCAGTATTTT. Translating gives CASSLGGSPSTDTQYF.

As for this clonotype: The junction shows a germline mismatch at one end, possibly a read error. This rearrangement joins TRBV18 to TRBJ1-1; 7 bases match TRBD1. The CDR3 is made up of 12 amino acids. The germline V gene encodes CDR1 KGHSH and CDR2 LQKENI. The chain's CDR3 is CVSSPGSQGAFF. In DNA form, the CDR3 reads TGTGTCAGCTCACCCGGATCACAGGGGGCTTTCTTT.

The genes are TRBV14 and TRBJ2-3, with a possible D match to TRBD1 (6 bases). The CDR3 extends over 15 amino acids. V was cut by 4 bases and J by 6 bases, with 17 bases left in between. CDR1 is SGHDN and CDR2 is FVKESK in the germline V gene. CDR3 sequence (DNA): TGTGCCAGCAGCCGCGCAGGGGATGGGCTCGATACGCAGTATTTT. Translation gives CASSRAGDGLDTQYF.

A remark on this clonotype: The junction does not match germline at one end; this may be a read error. The V gene is TRBV3-1, the J gene TRBJ1-6; no clear D. This CDR3 region has 14 residues. The V gene's germline CDR1 is LGHDT and CDR2 YNNKEL (reference sequence). The CDR3 spells CASSQDSRNLPLHF. DNA for the CDR3: TGTGCCAGCAGCCAAGATTCGAGGAATTTACCCCTCCACTTT.

This clonotype occurred once. The gene calls are TRBV6-5 and TRBJ2-5; TRBD2 matches at 11 bases. From germline, CDR1 is MNHEY and CDR2 SVGAGI. V gave up 6 bases and J gave up 0 bases; unmatched junction bases: 0. The CDR3 consists of 14 residues. CDR3 sequence: CASRLAGDQETQYF. CDR3 nucleotides: TGTGCCAGCAGACTAGCGGGGGACCAAGAGACCCAGTACTTC.

The sample holds a few counts of this clonotype. J is TRBJ2-1 and V is TRBV4-2; 7 positions match TRBD2. Germline CDR1 is LGHNA and CDR2 is YNFKEQ. The CDR3 contains 16 residues. After removal of 4 bases from V and 3 bases from J, the junction contained 9 bases not matched to a gene. The CDR3 DNA sequence: TGTGCCAGCAGCCTCTCGAGCGGGGATAACTACAATGAGCAGTTCTTC. Translated: CASSLSSGDNYNEQFF.

This clonotype was found a few times. The chain links TRBV18 to TRBJ2-1, with D possibly TRBD2 on 6 matching bases. CDR3 size: 13 residues. The V end lost 2 bases, the J end lost 9 bases, and 11 bases lay between the germline ends. Germline assignment: CDR1 KGHSH and CDR2 LQKENI. The chain's CDR3 is CASSPNGRTEQFF. The CDR3 DNA follows: TGTGCCAGCTCACCAAACGGGAGAACTGAGCAGTTCTTC.

The chain couples TRBV9 to TRBJ2-7; possibly TRBD2 for D (6 bases). With the DNA end fitting TRBJ2-5 better, the J assignment may be wrong. The CDR3 has 13 residues. Germline assignment: CDR1 SGDLS and CDR2 YYNGEE. The CDR3 DNA reads TGTGCCAGCAGCGGCGGGACGCTGGGGACCCAGTACTTC. This encodes CASSGGTLGTQYF.